These 21 T cell receptor beta chains came from one sample sequenced in a study of T cell changes during pregnancy in multiple sclerosis. Here immunoSEQ multiplex PCR was the method, and the copy in TCRdb shows in-frame clones only, minus some. This sample has 25,000 to 30,000 clones, with 85% to 95% found just once. This sample comprised CD8+ T cells from peripheral blood mononuclear cells, obtained before pregnancy. These receptors were obtained from a female donor with multiple sclerosis, enrolled in a pregnancy study.

This rearrangement joins TRBV9 to TRBJ2-5; 7 bases map to TRBD1. The J segment lost 5 bases and the V segment lost 2 bases, leaving 9 bases of the junction unmatched. Germline V gives CDR1 SGDLS, CDR2 YYNGEE. The CDR3 spans 15 residues. The CDR3 reads CASSVTQGWGETQYF. The DNA for the CDR3 is TGTGCCAGCAGCGTCACACAGGGGTGGGGGGAGACCCAGTACTTC.

CDR3 DNA sequence: TGTGCCAGCACGACTAGCGGGACCGGGGAGCTGTTTTTT. This sequence encodes CASTTSGTGELFF. The V gene is TRBV28, the J gene TRBJ2-2, with 10 nucleotides matching TRBD2. The CDR3 has 13 amino acids. Unmatched junction bases numbered 1, after V lost 7 bases and J lost 5 bases. CDR1 MDHEN and CDR2 SYDVKM come from the germline V gene.

The rearrangement joins TRBV2 to TRBJ2-7; TRBD2 matches 13 bases. Per germline, CDR1 SNHLY and CDR2 FYNNEI. With V trimmed by 6 bases and J by 4 bases, 6 bases remained unmatched. The CDR3 is 15 residues long. For the CDR3, the DNA is TGTGCCAGCAGCGACAGGACTAGCGGGAGTTACGAGCAGTACTTC. It is translated as CASSDRTSGSYEQYF.

This chain connects TRBV29-1 to TRBJ2-7, with 7 bases identical to TRBD2. Germline lookup yields CDR1 SQVTM and CDR2 ANQGSEA. Losses at the gene ends were 7 bases for V and 0 bases for J; bases not matched to a gene: 6. The CDR3 is 13 amino acids. CDR3 DNA: TGCAGCGCCGTATTAGCGGGCTCCTACGAGCAGTACTTC. This codes for CSAVLAGSYEQYF.

This clone showed up just a few times. The chain carries TRBV29-1 and TRBJ2-1; D gene ambiguous. The CDR3 runs to 14 residues. Per the germline V gene, CDR1 is SQVTM and CDR2 is ANQGSEA. V lost 6 bases and J 0 bases, leaving 12 bases between the germline ends. CDR3 protein: CSVVFLSSYNEQFF. The CDR3, as DNA: TGCAGCGTGGTATTCCTTAGCTCCTACAATGAGCAGTTCTTC.

The V call is TRBV29-1, the J call TRBJ2-2; no definite D call. Trimming removed 6 bases at V and 7 bases at J, with 9 bases between. Germline V gene lookup returns CDR1 SQVTM and CDR2 ANQGSEA. The CDR3 spans 11 residues. CDR3 protein: CSVSMVGELFF. CDR3 nucleotides: TGCAGCGTATCTATGGTCGGGGAGCTGTTTTTT.

This clone was recorded once. The rearrangement uses TRBV21-1 and TRBJ1-4; the table's D call TRBD1 went unverified against the DNA. TRBV21-1 constitutes a pseudogene. This CDR3 has 15 residues. The CDR3 spells CASSNRIATNEKLFF. Here the CDR3 DNA reads TGTGCCAGCAGCAACAGGATTGCAACTAATGAAAAACTGTTTTTT.

The J gene is TRBJ2-1, the V gene TRBV28; D gene uncertain. Trimming pared 1 base from V and 6 bases from J, leaving 10 bases between. Per germline, CDR1 MDHEN and CDR2 SYDVKM. The CDR3 sequence is 14 residues long. The CDR3 nucleotides are TGTGCCAGCAGTTTATTGGCGGAGCTCAATGAGCAGTTCTTC. It translates to CASSLLAELNEQFF.

V usage is TRBV13 and J usage is TRBJ2-1; 12 nucleotides agree with TRBD2. CDR3 length: 17 residues. Germline CDR1 and CDR2: PRHDT and FYEKMQ (reference sequence). V lost 1 base to trimming and J lost 7 bases; unmatched junction nucleotides: 8. The DNA for the CDR3 is TGTGCCAGCAGCTTAGATCTAGCGGGAGGGATTATGAATGAGCAGTTCTTC. Encoded protein: CASSLDLAGGIMNEQFF.

This sequence joins TRBV4-3 and TRBJ2-5, with 7 positions matching TRBD1. This CDR3 is 15 amino acids long. J lost 7 bases, V lost 3 bases, and 11 bases had no gene match. Germline CDR1 reads LGHNA; CDR2 reads YSLEER. This CDR3 reads CASSQKTGSPGTQYF. CDR3 DNA: TGCGCCAGCAGCCAGAAGACAGGGAGTCCGGGGACCCAGTACTTC.

J is TRBJ2-7 and V is TRBV5-6; TRBD1 agrees at 7 bases. From germline, CDR1 is SGHDT and CDR2 YYEEEE. Trimming took 0 bases from V and 5 from J; bases not matched to a gene: 5. This CDR3 is 14 amino acids long. The CDR3 reads CASSLVAGGHEQYF. In DNA, the CDR3 is TGTGCCAGCAGCTTGGTTGCAGGGGGTCACGAGCAGTACTTC.

DNA of the CDR3: TGCGCCAGCAGCTTGGCAGGGGCGAACACTGAAGCTTTCTTT. The encoded protein is CASSLAGANTEAFF. The rearrangement links TRBV5-1 to TRBJ1-1; perhaps TRBD1 as D (6 bases). V lost 0 bases to trimming and J lost 1 base, with 7 bases between them. Germline CDR1 is SGHRS and CDR2 is YFSETQ. This CDR3 contains 14 residues.

The V and J genes are TRBV19 and TRBJ2-7, with 7 bases identical to TRBD1. Unmatched junction bases numbered 8, after V lost 9 bases and J lost 3 bases. Looked up from germline, CDR1 is LNHDA and CDR2 is SQIVND (reference sequence). The CDR3 is 13 residues long. The CDR3 DNA reads TGTGCCAGCGGTGACAGGGATATCTACGAGCAGTACTTC. Residues: CASGDRDIYEQYF.

The gene calls are TRBV5-6 and TRBJ2-7; 7 bases align to TRBD1. The CDR3 consists of 14 residues. V was clipped by 2 bases and J by 2 bases; unmatched bases: 4. Looked up from germline, CDR1 is SGHDT and CDR2 is YYEEEE. This CDR3 reads CASSLTGATYEQYF. CDR3 DNA: TGTGCCAGCAGCTTAACAGGGGCAACCTACGAGCAGTACTTC.

This chain links TRBV27 with TRBJ2-1; 7 nucleotides agree with TRBD2. The germline V gene has CDR1 MNHEY and CDR2 SMNVEV (reference sequence). The J segment lost 0 bases and the V segment lost 10 bases, leaving 18 bases of the junction unmatched. This CDR3 comprises 18 residues. The CDR3, as DNA: TGTGCCACCACGAGCATTATGGAGGGACTACACTCCTACAATGAGCAGTTCTTC. Amino acids: CATTSIMEGLHSYNEQFF.

The rearrangement joins TRBV14 to TRBJ2-7; TRBD1 is a possible D gene (5 bases). This CDR3 has 14 amino acids. CDR1 is SGHDN and CDR2 is FVKESK in the germline V gene. V was shortened by 5 bases and J by 5 bases, with 16 bases between the two germline ends. CDR3 amino acids: CASSILGRVHEQYF. In DNA, the CDR3 is TGTGCCAGCAGCATTTTGGGCAGGGTTCACGAGCAGTACTTC.

CDR3 coding DNA: TGTGCCAGCAGTGAACCTTTAGGACTAGCGCAGCAGTTCTTC. It yields the protein CASSEPLGLAQQFF. The V gene is TRBV2, the J gene TRBJ2-1, with 9 bases identical to TRBD2. CDR1 and CDR2 from the germline V gene are SNHLY and FYNNEI. Losses at the gene ends were 2 bases for V and 11 bases for J; bases not matched to a gene: 7. The CDR3 runs to 14 residues.

The chain combines TRBV28 with TRBJ2-7; TRBD2 aligns across 8 bases. The CDR3 spans 15 residues. Unmatched junction bases numbered 12, after V lost 6 bases and J lost 5 bases. Looked up from germline, CDR1 is MDHEN and CDR2 is SYDVKM. The chain's CDR3 is CASSTPRGRPNEQYF. The CDR3, as DNA: TGTGCCAGCAGCACACCTCGCGGGAGGCCCAACGAGCAGTACTTC.

By share, this clone ranks as medium-sized. The V call is TRBV11-1, the J call TRBJ2-7; 11 nucleotides match TRBD2. The CDR3 loop spans 13 amino acids. With V trimmed by 6 bases and J by 3 bases, 1 base remained unmatched. From germline, CDR1 is SGHAT and CDR2 FQDESV (reference sequence). CDR3 sequence (DNA): TGTGCCAGCAGTGGACTAGCGGGCTACGAGCAGTACTTC. Protein: CASSGLAGYEQYF. The complete variable domain, with remaining parts taken from reference TRBV11-1 and TRBJ2-7, reads EAEVAQSPRYKITEKSQAVAFWCDPISGHATLYWYRQILGQGPELLVQFQDESVVDDSQLPKDRFSAERLKGVDSTLKIQPAELGDSAMYLCASSGLAGYEQYFGPGTRLTVT.

The V and J genes are TRBV27 and TRBJ2-1; 14 bases agree with TRBD2. The V gene end was trimmed by 5 bases and the J gene end by 8 bases; junction bases not matched to a gene: 8. This CDR3 contains 16 residues. Germline-derived CDR1 and CDR2 are MNHEY and SMNVEV (reference sequence). The CDR3 coding sequence is TGTGCCAGCAGTCCCGGGACTAGCGGGAGTTTCGATGAGCAGTTCTTC. Translation gives CASSPGTSGSFDEQFF.

The CDR3 bases are TGTGCCAGCAGCACTCGGGACTCAATGGCCGGGGAGCTGTTTTTT. Its protein product is CASSTRDSMAGELFF. The chain couples TRBV11-3 to TRBJ2-2, with D perhaps TRBD2 (6 bases). The ends were cut back, 5 bases at V and 6 bases at J, with 16 bases in the middle. The CDR3 extends over 15 amino acids. Germline V lookup: CDR1 SGHNT, CDR2 YENEEA. Using reference TRBV11-3 and TRBJ2-2 for the parts outside the CDR3, the full variable domain is EAGVVQSPRYKIIEKKQPVAFWCNPISGHNTLYWYLQNLGQGPELLIRYENEEAVDDSQLPKDRFSAERLKGVDSTLKIQPAELGDSAVYLCASSTRDSMAGELFFGEGSRLTVL.